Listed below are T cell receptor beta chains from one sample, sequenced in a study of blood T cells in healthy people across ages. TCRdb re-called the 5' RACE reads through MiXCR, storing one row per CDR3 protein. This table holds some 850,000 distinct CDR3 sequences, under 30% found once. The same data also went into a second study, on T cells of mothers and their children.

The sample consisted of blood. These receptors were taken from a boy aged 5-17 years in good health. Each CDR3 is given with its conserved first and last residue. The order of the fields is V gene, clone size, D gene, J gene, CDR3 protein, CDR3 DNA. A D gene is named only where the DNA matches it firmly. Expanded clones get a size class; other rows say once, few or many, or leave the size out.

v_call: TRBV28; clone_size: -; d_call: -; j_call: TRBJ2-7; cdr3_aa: CASSRRVNFSYEQYF; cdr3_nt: TGTGCCAGCAGTCGTCGGGTGAACTTCTCCTACGAGCAGTACTTC
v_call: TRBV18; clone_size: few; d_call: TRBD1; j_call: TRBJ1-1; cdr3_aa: CASSPQGERDTEAFF; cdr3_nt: TGTGCCAGCTCACCCCAGGGGGAAAGGGACACTGAAGCTTTCTTT
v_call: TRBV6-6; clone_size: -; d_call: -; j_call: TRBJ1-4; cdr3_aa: CASSYSRPGPNEKLFF; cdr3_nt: TGTGCCAGCAGTTACTCACGGCCGGGCCCTAATGAAAAACTGTTTTTT
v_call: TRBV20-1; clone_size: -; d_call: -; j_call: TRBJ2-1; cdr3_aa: CSARDPHLDEQFF; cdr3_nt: TGCAGTGCTAGAGATCCCCACTTGGATGAGCAGTTCTTC
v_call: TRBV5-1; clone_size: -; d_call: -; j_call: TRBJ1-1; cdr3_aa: CASSLERGVTEAFF; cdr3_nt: TGCGCCAGCAGCTTGGAACGGGGCGTCACTGAAGCTTTCTTT
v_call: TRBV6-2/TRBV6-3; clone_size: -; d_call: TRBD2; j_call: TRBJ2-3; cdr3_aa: CASRQLAEITDTQYF; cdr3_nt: TGTGCCAGCAGACAACTAGCGGAGATCACAGATACGCAGTATTTT
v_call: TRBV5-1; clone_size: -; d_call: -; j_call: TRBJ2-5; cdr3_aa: CASSLGRPGGQETQYF; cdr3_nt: TGCGCCAGCAGCTTGGGTCGACCTGGGGGCCAAGAGACCCAGTACTTC
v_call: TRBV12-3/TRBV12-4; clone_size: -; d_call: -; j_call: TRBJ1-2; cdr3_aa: CASNPKGDYGYTF; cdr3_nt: TGTGCCAGCAACCCAAAAGGGGACTATGGCTACACCTTC
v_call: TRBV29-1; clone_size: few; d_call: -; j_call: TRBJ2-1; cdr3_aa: CSVESWQDLSSYNEQFF; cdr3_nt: TGCAGCGTTGAATCGTGGCAGGACCTGAGCTCCTACAATGAGCAGTTCTTC
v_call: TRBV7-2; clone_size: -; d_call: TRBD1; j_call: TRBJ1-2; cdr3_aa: CASSLDPSGQGAIGYGYTF; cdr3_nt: TGTGCCAGTAGCTTAGATCCTTCGGGACAGGGGGCGATCGGCTATGGCTACACCTTC
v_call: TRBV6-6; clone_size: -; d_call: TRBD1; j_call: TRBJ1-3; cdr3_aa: CASSYGTGASTIYF; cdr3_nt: TGTGCCAGCAGTTACGGGACAGGCGCTAGCACCATATATTTT
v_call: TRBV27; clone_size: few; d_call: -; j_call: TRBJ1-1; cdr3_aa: CASSSRAGDTEAFF; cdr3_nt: TGTGCCAGCAGTTCTAGGGCGGGGGACACTGAAGCTTTCTTT
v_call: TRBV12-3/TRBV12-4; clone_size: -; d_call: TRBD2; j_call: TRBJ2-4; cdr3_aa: CASSSGGGPLNIQYF; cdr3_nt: TGTGCCAGCAGTTCTGGCGGGGGGCCATTAAACATTCAGTACTTC
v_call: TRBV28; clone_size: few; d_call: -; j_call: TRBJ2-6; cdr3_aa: CASSADLYSGANVLTF; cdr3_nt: TGTGCCAGCAGTGCCGACCTCTACTCTGGGGCCAACGTCCTGACTTTC
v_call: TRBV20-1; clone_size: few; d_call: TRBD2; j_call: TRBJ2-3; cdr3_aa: CSARGGLAGASTDTQYF; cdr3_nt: TGCAGTGCTAGAGGTGGACTAGCGGGGGCTAGCACAGATACGCAGTATTTT
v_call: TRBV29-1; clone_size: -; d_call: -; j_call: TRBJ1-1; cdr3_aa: CSVGTGNTGAFF; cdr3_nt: TGCAGCGTAGGGACGGGGAACACTGGAGCTTTCTTT
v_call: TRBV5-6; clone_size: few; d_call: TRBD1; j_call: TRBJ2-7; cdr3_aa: CASSLSRDRAFYEQYF; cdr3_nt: TGTGCCAGCAGCCTATCCCGGGACAGGGCTTTCTACGAGCAGTACTTC
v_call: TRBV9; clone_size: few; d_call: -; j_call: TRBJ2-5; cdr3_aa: CASSSGNSETQYF; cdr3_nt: TGTGCCAGCAGCTCGGGGAATTCGGAGACCCAGTACTTC
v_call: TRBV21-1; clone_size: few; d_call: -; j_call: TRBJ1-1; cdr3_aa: CASSTKQGAGTEAFF; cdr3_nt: TGTGCCAGCAGCACCAAGCAGGGGGCTGGCACTGAAGCTTTCTTT
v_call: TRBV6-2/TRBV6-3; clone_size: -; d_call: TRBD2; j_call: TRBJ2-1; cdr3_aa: CASSYSLAGYNEQFF; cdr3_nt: TGTGCCAGCAGTTACTCGCTAGCGGGGTACAATGAGCAGTTCTTC
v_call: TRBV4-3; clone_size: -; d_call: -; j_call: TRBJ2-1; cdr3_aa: CASSQVSGESYNEQFF; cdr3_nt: TGCGCCAGCAGCCAAGTCTCGGGTGAGTCCTACAATGAGCAGTTCTTC
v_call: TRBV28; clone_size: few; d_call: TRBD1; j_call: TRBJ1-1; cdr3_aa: CASRTQGAYTEAFF; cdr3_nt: TGTGCCAGCAGGACACAGGGGGCATACACTGAAGCTTTCTTT
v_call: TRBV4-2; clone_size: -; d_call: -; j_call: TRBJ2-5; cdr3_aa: CASSQDSRKETQYF; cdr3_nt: TGTGCCAGCAGCCAAGATAGCAGAAAAGAGACCCAGTACTTC
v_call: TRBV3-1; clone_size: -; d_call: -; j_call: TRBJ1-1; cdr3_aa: CASSQNRDTEAFF; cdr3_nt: TGTGCCAGCAGCCAAAACAGGGATACTGAAGCTTTCTTT
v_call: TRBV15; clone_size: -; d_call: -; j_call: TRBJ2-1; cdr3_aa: CATSRDQGMKQFF; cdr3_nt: TGTGCCACCAGCAGAGATCAAGGCATGAAGCAGTTCTTC
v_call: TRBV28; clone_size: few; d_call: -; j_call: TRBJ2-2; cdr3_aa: CASNRRNTGELFF; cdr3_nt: TGTGCCAGCAACAGGAGGAACACCGGGGAGCTGTTTTTT
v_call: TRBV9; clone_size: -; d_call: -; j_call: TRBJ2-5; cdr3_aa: CASSGTQETQYF; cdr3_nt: TGTGCCAGCAGCGGGACACAAGAGACCCAGTACTTC
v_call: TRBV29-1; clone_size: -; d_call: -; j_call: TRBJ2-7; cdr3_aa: CSGLGSYEQYF; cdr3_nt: TGCAGCGGCCTAGGGTCATACGAGCAGTACTTC
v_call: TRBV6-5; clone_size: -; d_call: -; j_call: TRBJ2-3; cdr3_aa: CASSRTGQDTQYF; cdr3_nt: TGTGCCAGCAGCCGTACAGGTCAGGATACGCAGTATTTT
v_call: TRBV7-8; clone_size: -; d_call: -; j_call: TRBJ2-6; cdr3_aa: CASSLASRESGANVLTF; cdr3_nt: TGTGCCAGCAGCCTCGCAAGCAGGGAATCTGGGGCCAACGTCCTGACTTTC
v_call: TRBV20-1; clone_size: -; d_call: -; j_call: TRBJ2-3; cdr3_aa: CSARDPGELGWDTQYF; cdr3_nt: TGCAGTGCTAGAGATCCGGGAGAATTGGGTTGGGATACGCAGTATTTT
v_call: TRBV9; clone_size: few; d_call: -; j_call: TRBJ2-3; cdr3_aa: CASSVDQIPDTQYF; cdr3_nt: TGTGCCAGCAGCGTAGATCAGATCCCAGATACGCAGTATTTT
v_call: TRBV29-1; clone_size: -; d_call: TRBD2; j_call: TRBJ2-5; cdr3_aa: CSVGLAGETQYF; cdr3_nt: TGCAGCGTTGGACTAGCGGGGGAGACCCAGTACTTC
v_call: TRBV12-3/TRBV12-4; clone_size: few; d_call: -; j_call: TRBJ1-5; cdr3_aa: CASTVARQPQHF; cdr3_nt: TGTGCCAGCACGGTTGCCCGGCAGCCCCAGCATTTT
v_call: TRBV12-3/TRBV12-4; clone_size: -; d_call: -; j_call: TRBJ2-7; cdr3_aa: CASSQDSIRGQYF; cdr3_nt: TGTGCCAGCAGCCAAGACAGTATCAGGGGGCAGTACTTC
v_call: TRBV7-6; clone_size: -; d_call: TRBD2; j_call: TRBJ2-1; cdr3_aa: CASSSVAGPAYNEQFF; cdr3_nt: TGTGCCAGCAGCTCGGTAGCGGGGCCAGCCTACAATGAGCAGTTCTTC
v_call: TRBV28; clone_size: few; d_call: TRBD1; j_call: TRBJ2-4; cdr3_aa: CASSPPETGAKNIQYF; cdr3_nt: TGTGCCAGCAGTCCCCCGGAGACAGGGGCCAAAAACATTCAGTACTTC
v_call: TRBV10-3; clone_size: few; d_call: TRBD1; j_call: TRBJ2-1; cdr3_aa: CAISERPLYRGNYNEQFF; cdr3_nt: TGTGCCATCAGTGAACGACCTCTTTACAGGGGGAATTACAATGAGCAGTTCTTC
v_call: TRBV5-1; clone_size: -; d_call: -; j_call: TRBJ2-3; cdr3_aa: CASSLEGQTTDTQYF; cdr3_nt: TGCGCCAGCAGCTTGGAGGGACAAACCACAGATACGCAGTATTTT
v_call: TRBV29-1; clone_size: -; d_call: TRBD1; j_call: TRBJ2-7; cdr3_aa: CSVATGWLGEQYF; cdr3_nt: TGCAGCGTTGCGACAGGGTGGTTGGGGGAGCAGTACTTC
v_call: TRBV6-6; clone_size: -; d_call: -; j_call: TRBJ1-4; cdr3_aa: CASKLYTGQGSEKLFF; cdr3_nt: TGTGCCAGCAAGCTCTATACGGGGCAGGGGAGCGAAAAACTGTTTTTT